This passage covers 25 T cell receptor beta chains from one sample sequenced in a study of cytomegalovirus exposure and HLA in healthy donors. Only in-frame clones appear in the TCRdb table, and some are missing; sequencing was by immunoSEQ multiplex PCR. Of roughly 300,000 clones in the sample, 86% were seen once. Specimen: PBMCs. The receptors stem from a woman between 18 and 30 years old in good health and CMV-seronegative.

A single count supports this clone. This rearrangement joins TRBV7-3 to TRBJ1-5, with no clear D. V dropped 3 bases and J dropped 3 bases, with 6 bases sitting between them. CDR1 is SGHTA and CDR2 is FQGTGA in the germline V gene. The CDR3 is 13 amino acids. As DNA, the CDR3 is TGTGCCAGCAGCTTCTTTAACAATCAGCCCCAGCATTTT. Its translation is CASSFFNNQPQHF.

This clone occurred a few times. The gene calls are TRBV2 and TRBJ2-7, with 8 bases lining up with TRBD1. Trimming at V came to 3 bases and at J to 3 bases, leaving 7 bases not matched to a gene. Germline V gives CDR1 SNHLY, CDR2 FYNNEI. The CDR3 is made up of 15 amino acids. The CDR3 here is CASSEVQGASYEQYF. In DNA form, the CDR3 reads TGTGCCAGCAGTGAGGTCCAGGGGGCGAGCTACGAGCAGTACTTC. Full variable domain (missing parts from reference TRBV2 and TRBJ2-7): EPEVTQTPSHQVTQMGQEVILRCVPISNHLYFYWYRQILGQKVEFLVSFYNNEISEKSEIFDDQFSVERPDGSNFTLKIRSTKLEDSAMYFCASSEVQGASYEQYFGPGTRLTVT.

The rearrangement joins TRBV5-1 to TRBJ2-1, with TRBD1 as a possible D gene (6 bases). The CDR3 is 15 residues long. Germline CDR1 and CDR2: SGHRS and YFSETQ. Trimming took 7 bases from V and 12 from J, leaving 26 bases between them. CDR3 sequence: CASRPTTDSPLRQFF. The DNA for the CDR3 is TGCGCCAGCCGACCGACGACGGACAGTCCGTTAAGGCAGTTCTTC.

This clone has just a few counts. This chain uses TRBV18 with TRBJ2-5, with 7 bases aligning to TRBD1. The ends lost 3 bases at V and 5 bases at J; junction bases unmatched: 6. Germline V lookup: CDR1 KGHSH, CDR2 LQKENI. The length of the CDR3 is 14 residues. The CDR3 DNA follows: TGTGCCAGCTCACCCTACGACAGGGAGGAGACCCAGTACTTC. Encoded protein: CASSPYDREETQYF. Full variable domain (rest looked up from reference TRBV18 and TRBJ2-5): NAGVMQNPRHLVRRRGQEARLRCSPMKGHSHVYWYRQLPEEGLKFMVYLQKENIIDESGMPKERFSAEFPKEGPSILRIQQVVRGDSAAYFCASSPYDREETQYFGPGTRLLVL.

V gene TRBV19 combines with J gene TRBJ2-1; the match to TRBD1 covers 10 bases. Germline CDR1 is LNHDA and CDR2 is SQIVND (reference sequence). The CDR3 consists of 16 residues. V lost 6 bases, J lost 5 bases, and 10 bases stayed unmatched. This CDR3 reads CASRAPDRGRHNEQFF. The CDR3 region has the DNA TGTGCCAGTAGGGCGCCTGACAGGGGGCGGCACAATGAGCAGTTCTTC.

The chain combines TRBV5-1 with TRBJ2-1; tentatively, D is TRBD2 (6 bases). Germline lookup yields CDR1 SGHRS and CDR2 YFSETQ. V lost 4 bases, J lost 6 bases, and 11 bases lay in between. The CDR3 sequence is 13 residues long. CDR3 residues: CASSVGLSNEQFF. The CDR3 coding sequence is TGCGCCAGCAGCGTGGGACTGTCCAATGAGCAGTTCTTC.

V and J are TRBV28 and TRBJ2-7; the match to TRBD1 covers 10 bases. The V and J ends lost 2 bases and 4 bases, in that order; junction bases with no gene match: 8. The CDR3 covers 16 residues. Per the germline V gene, CDR1 is MDHEN and CDR2 is SYDVKM. The CDR3 region has the DNA TGTGCCAGCAGTTTACCCGGGACAGGGGTACAATACGAGCAGTACTTC. This encodes CASSLPGTGVQYEQYF.

In this sample, this clone turned up once. The chain links TRBV4-1 to TRBJ2-7; the match to TRBD1 covers 12 bases. Germline assignment: CDR1 MGHRA and CDR2 YSYEKL. The CDR3 is 14 amino acids. V lost 4 bases, J lost 7 bases, and 5 bases stayed unmatched. CDR3 DNA sequence: TGCGCCAGCAGCCCGGGACAGGGGGCCGGGGAGCAGTACTTC. Translated: CASSPGQGAGEQYF.

The chain has TRBV4-3 and TRBJ1-1, with 7 bases that match TRBD1. The J segment lost 8 bases and the V segment lost 1 base, leaving 4 bases of the junction unmatched. This CDR3 is built from 13 residues. CDR1 and CDR2 from the germline V gene are LGHNA and YSLEER. In nucleotides, the CDR3 is TGCGCCAGCAGCCAAGGGGGGACAGTCGAAGCTTTCTTT. The encoded protein is CASSQGGTVEAFF.

The CDR3 loop reads CASSEGGMGTGELFF. Here the CDR3 DNA reads TGTGCCAGCAGTGAGGGGGGGATGGGGACCGGGGAGCTGTTTTTT. This chain links TRBV2 with TRBJ2-2, with 7 positions matching TRBD2. The V gene end was trimmed by 3 bases and the J gene end by 5 bases; junction bases not matched to a gene: 6. CDR3 size: 15 residues. The germline gives CDR1 SNHLY, CDR2 FYNNEI.

This clone was detected only a few times. The genes are TRBV7-2 and TRBJ1-2, with TRBD1 matching over 7 bases. Looked up from germline, CDR1 is SGHTA and CDR2 is FQGNSA. The CDR3 loop spans 13 amino acids. Germline trimming cut 5 bases from V and 7 bases from J; bases unmatched to any gene: 7. CDR3 residues: CASSPRGQLGYTF. Here the CDR3 DNA reads TGTGCCAGCAGCCCCCGGGGACAGCTTGGCTACACCTTC. The full variable domain, in which reference TRBV7-2 and TRBJ1-2 provide the parts outside the CDR3, is GAGVSQSPSNKVTEKGKDVELRCDPISGHTALYWYRQSLGQGLEFLIYFQGNSAPDKSGLPSDRFSAERTGGSVSTLTIQRTQQEDSAVYLCASSPRGQLGYTFGSGTRLTVV.

This clone was recorded once. The gene calls are TRBV4-1 and TRBJ2-3, with 11 bases identical to TRBD1. Unmatched junction bases numbered 3, after V lost 4 bases and J lost 3 bases. The CDR3 contains 15 residues. The germline V gene encodes CDR1 MGHRA and CDR2 YSYEKL. CDR3 DNA sequence: TGCGCCAGCAGCCTAGGACAGGGGGCGACAGATACGCAGTATTTT. Translation gives CASSLGQGATDTQYF.

The genes are TRBV6-5 and TRBJ1-1, with unresolved D. The germline V and J ends were trimmed by 6 bases and 4 bases, with 15 bases remaining between them. CDR3 length: 14 residues. CDR1 is MNHEY and CDR2 is SVGAGI in the germline V gene. CDR3 nucleotide sequence: TGTGCCAGCAGGCCTGTTCATGAGGGCACTGAAGCTTTCTTT. It specifies CASRPVHEGTEAFF.

The rearrangement joins TRBV10-3 to TRBJ1-3, with TRBD1 matching 10 bases. This CDR3 region has 17 residues. CDR1 ENHRY and CDR2 SYGVKD come from the germline V gene. The trim removed 2 bases at V and 0 bases at J, leaving 4 bases unmatched. CDR3 in amino acids: CAISEDRGQLSGNTIYF. For the CDR3, the DNA is TGTGCCATCAGTGAGGACAGGGGGCAACTCTCTGGAAACACCATATATTTT.

The CDR3 sequence is CASSPRLADPLQETQYF. The CDR3 region has the DNA TGTGCCAGCAGTCCCCGACTAGCGGATCCTCTCCAAGAGACCCAGTACTTC. This sequence joins TRBV27 and TRBJ2-5; 9 nucleotides align to TRBD2. With V trimmed by 5 bases and J by 1 base, 11 bases remained unmatched. The CDR3 consists of 17 residues. CDR1 MNHEY and CDR2 SMNVEV come from the germline V gene (reference sequence).

The chain combines TRBV9 with TRBJ2-1; D is perhaps TRBD2 (5 bases). Trimming pared 0 bases from V and 15 bases from J, leaving 22 bases between. Per germline, CDR1 SGDLS and CDR2 YYNGEE. CDR3 length equals 15 residues. CDR3 nucleotide sequence: TGTGCCAGCAGCGTAGGAGAGGGCCCATCTGGTTTTCCGTTCTTC. This encodes CASSVGEGPSGFPFF. Full variable domain (missing parts from reference TRBV9 and TRBJ2-1): DSGVTQTPKHLITATGQRVTLRCSPRSGDLSVYWYQQSLDQGLQFLIQYYNGEERAKGNILERFSAQQFPDLHSELNLSSLELGDSALYFCASSVGEGPSGFPFFGPGTRLTVL.

V gene TRBV28 combines with J gene TRBJ2-7; 7 bases line up with TRBD2. The germline gives CDR1 MDHEN, CDR2 SYDVKM. This CDR3 spans 17 amino acids. V lost 5 bases, J lost 3 bases, and 16 bases stayed unmatched. The CDR3, as DNA: TGTGCCAGCAGTCTGTGGGCCGGGAGGCGGGGGAACTACGAGCAGTACTTC. Translating it yields CASSLWAGRRGNYEQYF.

V usage is TRBV6-1 and J usage is TRBJ2-1, with D maybe TRBD1 (6 bases). With 4 bases removed from V and 2 bases from J, the gap between germline ends came to 15 bases. The germline V gene encodes CDR1 MNHNS and CDR2 SASEGT. The CDR3 consists of 16 residues. The CDR3: CASSARTANPYNEQFF. The CDR3 DNA reads as TGTGCCAGCAGTGCTAGGACAGCTAACCCCTACAATGAGCAGTTCTTC.

The V call is TRBV4-1, the J call TRBJ2-7; 11 bases line up with TRBD2. The CDR3 runs 15 residues. CDR1 is MGHRA and CDR2 is YSYEKL in the germline V gene. The junction had 1 base not matched to a gene; V was cut back by 0 bases and J by 3 bases. The CDR3 region has the DNA TGCGCCAGCAGCCAAGAACTAGCGGGGGACTACGAGCAGTACTTC. Translated, it gives CASSQELAGDYEQYF.

The chain uses TRBV6-1 and TRBJ2-7; D gene ambiguous. Between the trimmed V and J ends, which lost 7 bases and 0 bases, there was a span of 4 bases. Germline CDR1 is MNHNS and CDR2 is SASEGT. The CDR3 sequence is 11 residues long. Here the CDR3 DNA reads TGTGCCAGCACCAACTCCTACGAGCAGTACTTC. Amino acids: CASTNSYEQYF.

The chain links TRBV9 to TRBJ2-5; 16 bases line up with TRBD2. The CDR3 is 16 amino acids. V dropped 3 bases and J dropped 4; count of bases not matched to a gene: 3. Germline CDR1 is SGDLS and CDR2 is YYNGEE. CDR3 protein: CASSAGTSGRGETQYF. In DNA, the CDR3 is TGTGCCAGCAGCGCCGGGACTAGCGGGAGGGGAGAGACCCAGTACTTC.

The chain carries TRBV5-5 and TRBJ1-2; TRBD1 agrees at 9 bases. With V trimmed by 0 bases and J by 5 bases, 2 bases remained unmatched. The length of the CDR3 is 14 residues. Per the germline V gene, CDR1 is SGHKS and CDR2 is YYEKEE (reference sequence). The DNA for the CDR3 is TGTGCCAGCAGCTTGGGGGACAGGGCTTATGGCTACACCTTC. Translation gives CASSLGDRAYGYTF.

The chain links TRBV4-1 to TRBJ1-1, with unresolved D. The CDR3 sequence is 14 residues long. CDR1 and CDR2 (germline): MGHRA, YSYEKL. V was trimmed by 5 bases and J by 0 bases, leaving 10 bases between them. This chain's CDR3 is CASSTSPLNTEAFF. The CDR3 DNA reads as TGCGCCAGCAGCACTAGTCCTCTGAACACTGAAGCTTTCTTT.

This clone was seen only once. The chain combines TRBV18 with TRBJ2-7; 8 bases line up with TRBD2. The CDR3 sequence is 16 residues long. V shed 2 bases, J shed 2 bases, and the junction held 8 bases outside the gene matches. Germline-derived CDR1 and CDR2 are KGHSH and LQKENI. For the CDR3, the DNA is TGTGCCAGCTCACCAAGGACGACGGGAGGGACCTACGAGCAGTACTTC. It encodes CASSPRTTGGTYEQYF. Full variable domain (outside the CDR3, taken from reference TRBV18 and TRBJ2-7): NAGVMQNPRHLVRRRGQEARLRCSPMKGHSHVYWYRQLPEEGLKFMVYLQKENIIDESGMPKERFSAEFPKEGPSILRIQQVVRGDSAAYFCASSPRTTGGTYEQYFGPGTRLTVT.

The V call is TRBV4-3, the J call TRBJ2-6, with D perhaps TRBD2 (6 bases). This CDR3 is built from 16 residues. Germline-derived CDR1 and CDR2 are LGHNA and YSLEER. Trimming shortened V by 0 bases and J by 2 bases, and 8 bases separated the two germline ends. CDR3: CASSQDPGAGANVLTF. Written as DNA, the CDR3 is TGCGCCAGCAGCCAAGATCCGGGGGCTGGGGCCAACGTCCTGACTTTC.